This T cell receptor beta chain stems from a study of control samples from healthy donors and cancer patients. This CDR3 region has 15 residues. CDR1 LGHDT and CDR2 YNNKEL come from the germline V gene (reference sequence). Trimming removed 3 bases from V and 4 bases from J, with 15 bases in between. TCRdb keeps only in-frame clones here, not all; method: immunoSEQ multiplex PCR. The sample lists approximately 40,000 clones, about 83% seen once, with 20% to 25% in the top ten. The clonotype originates from a woman aged 55-69 years with lung cancer. Source material: PBMCs. V usage is TRBV3-1 (or the pseudogene TRBV3-2) and J usage is TRBJ1-2; D not resolved. CDR3: CASSQIQAGSYGYTF. The CDR3, as DNA: TGTGCCAGCAGCCAGATCCAGGCAGGCTCCTATGGCTACACCTTC.